What follows describes a single T cell receptor beta chain. What it binds is not known. This sample was included in a study of PD-L1 blockade in urothelial cancer. Whole-study results and caveats: Below-median pretreatment blood TCR clonality was a predictor of better survival.

The CDR3 is made up of 19 amino acids. Trimming pared 4 bases from V and 0 bases from J, leaving 22 bases between. From germline, CDR1 is LNHDA and CDR2 SQIVND (reference sequence). As to time point: pretreatment peripheral blood. This table comes from immunoSEQ multiplex PCR, and its TCRdb copy is limited to in-frame clones, with some not included. Altogether tens of thousands of clones are present, 84% being singletons, with the ten largest covering roughly 8.3%. The specimen comprised PBMCs, sampled around atezolizumab (anti-PD-L1) treatment. This rearrangement joins TRBV19 to TRBJ1-5; D is possibly TRBD1 (6 bases). The clonotype originates from a woman in her sixties or seventies with urothelial cancer. CDR3 sequence (DNA): TGTGCCAGTAGTACCCGGGGGGCAGGGGTTGGGGGTAGCAATCAGCCCCAGCATTTT. This translates into CASSTRGAGVGGSNQPQHF.